One TCR beta chain is described in this entry. Sequencing used immunoSEQ multiplex PCR; TCRdb keeps in-frame clones, though not all of them. The sample has a few hundred thousand clones; 70% to 90% are singletons. The sample comes from a study of blood T cell repertoires in COVID-19. At the level of the study: Nucleic acid was either cDNA or gDNA, and it came from T cells, B-cell-depleted T cells, or PBMCs.

The receptor was derived from a human donor in a cohort sampled during active COVID-19. What was sequenced was peripheral blood.

In nucleotides, the CDR3 is TGTGCCAGCAGCTTATACAGGGAAACAGGGCAGTTCTTC. Protein product: CASSLYRETGQFF. V and J are TRBV6-5 and TRBJ2-1; TRBD1 is a possible D gene (6 bases). Germline V gene sequence: CDR1 MNHEY, CDR2 SVGAGI. There are 13 residues in the CDR3. The V end lost 6 bases, the J end lost 12 bases, and 18 bases lay between the germline ends.